Described below is a single T cell receptor (beta chain) sequence and its context. Under the authors' procedure: Between 23,224 and 690,600 TCRs appeared in each sample, and the median stood at about 100,000. TCRdb re-derived calls from the RACE reads in MiXCR, one entry per CDR3 protein. The V and J calls follow TCRdb's processing rather than the paper's. The sample records 300,000 to 400,000 distinct CDR3 sequences, about 7% being singletons. The CDR3 is made up of 15 amino acids. The ends lost 3 bases at V and 0 bases at J; junction bases unmatched: 4. The germline CDR1 and CDR2 sequences are SGDLS and YYNGEE. This sample's time point: patch test 1, 2 weeks after DPC sensitization. Indicated treatment: therapeutic diphenylcyclopropenone sensitization with weekly scalp DPC. These data originate in a study of human T cells and chemical hapten exposure.

The sample in question was whole blood, obtained in connection with sensitization to the hapten diphenylcyclopropenone (DPC). V usage is TRBV9 and J usage is TRBJ2-3; 7 bases map to TRBD2. This TCR was sampled from a woman aged 18-29 years with alopecia areata. Some clones in this sample may be carry-over from other donors' samples. The CDR3 sequence is CASSAGTISTDTQYF. CDR3 sequence (DNA): TGTGCCAGCAGCGCAGGGACTATTAGCACAGATACGCAGTATTTT.